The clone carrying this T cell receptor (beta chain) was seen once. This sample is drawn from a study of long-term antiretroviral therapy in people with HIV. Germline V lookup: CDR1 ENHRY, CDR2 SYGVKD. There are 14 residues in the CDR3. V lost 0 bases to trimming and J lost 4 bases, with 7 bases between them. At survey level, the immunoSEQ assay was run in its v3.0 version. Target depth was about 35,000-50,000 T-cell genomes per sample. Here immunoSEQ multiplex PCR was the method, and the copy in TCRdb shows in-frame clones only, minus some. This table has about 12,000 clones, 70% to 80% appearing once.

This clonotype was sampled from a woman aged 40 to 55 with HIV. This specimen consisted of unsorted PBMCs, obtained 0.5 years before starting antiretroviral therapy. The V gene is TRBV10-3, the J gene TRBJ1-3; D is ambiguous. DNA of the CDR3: TGTGCCATCAGTGAGTCGCAGGTCGGAAACACCATATATTTT. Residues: CAISESQVGNTIYF.